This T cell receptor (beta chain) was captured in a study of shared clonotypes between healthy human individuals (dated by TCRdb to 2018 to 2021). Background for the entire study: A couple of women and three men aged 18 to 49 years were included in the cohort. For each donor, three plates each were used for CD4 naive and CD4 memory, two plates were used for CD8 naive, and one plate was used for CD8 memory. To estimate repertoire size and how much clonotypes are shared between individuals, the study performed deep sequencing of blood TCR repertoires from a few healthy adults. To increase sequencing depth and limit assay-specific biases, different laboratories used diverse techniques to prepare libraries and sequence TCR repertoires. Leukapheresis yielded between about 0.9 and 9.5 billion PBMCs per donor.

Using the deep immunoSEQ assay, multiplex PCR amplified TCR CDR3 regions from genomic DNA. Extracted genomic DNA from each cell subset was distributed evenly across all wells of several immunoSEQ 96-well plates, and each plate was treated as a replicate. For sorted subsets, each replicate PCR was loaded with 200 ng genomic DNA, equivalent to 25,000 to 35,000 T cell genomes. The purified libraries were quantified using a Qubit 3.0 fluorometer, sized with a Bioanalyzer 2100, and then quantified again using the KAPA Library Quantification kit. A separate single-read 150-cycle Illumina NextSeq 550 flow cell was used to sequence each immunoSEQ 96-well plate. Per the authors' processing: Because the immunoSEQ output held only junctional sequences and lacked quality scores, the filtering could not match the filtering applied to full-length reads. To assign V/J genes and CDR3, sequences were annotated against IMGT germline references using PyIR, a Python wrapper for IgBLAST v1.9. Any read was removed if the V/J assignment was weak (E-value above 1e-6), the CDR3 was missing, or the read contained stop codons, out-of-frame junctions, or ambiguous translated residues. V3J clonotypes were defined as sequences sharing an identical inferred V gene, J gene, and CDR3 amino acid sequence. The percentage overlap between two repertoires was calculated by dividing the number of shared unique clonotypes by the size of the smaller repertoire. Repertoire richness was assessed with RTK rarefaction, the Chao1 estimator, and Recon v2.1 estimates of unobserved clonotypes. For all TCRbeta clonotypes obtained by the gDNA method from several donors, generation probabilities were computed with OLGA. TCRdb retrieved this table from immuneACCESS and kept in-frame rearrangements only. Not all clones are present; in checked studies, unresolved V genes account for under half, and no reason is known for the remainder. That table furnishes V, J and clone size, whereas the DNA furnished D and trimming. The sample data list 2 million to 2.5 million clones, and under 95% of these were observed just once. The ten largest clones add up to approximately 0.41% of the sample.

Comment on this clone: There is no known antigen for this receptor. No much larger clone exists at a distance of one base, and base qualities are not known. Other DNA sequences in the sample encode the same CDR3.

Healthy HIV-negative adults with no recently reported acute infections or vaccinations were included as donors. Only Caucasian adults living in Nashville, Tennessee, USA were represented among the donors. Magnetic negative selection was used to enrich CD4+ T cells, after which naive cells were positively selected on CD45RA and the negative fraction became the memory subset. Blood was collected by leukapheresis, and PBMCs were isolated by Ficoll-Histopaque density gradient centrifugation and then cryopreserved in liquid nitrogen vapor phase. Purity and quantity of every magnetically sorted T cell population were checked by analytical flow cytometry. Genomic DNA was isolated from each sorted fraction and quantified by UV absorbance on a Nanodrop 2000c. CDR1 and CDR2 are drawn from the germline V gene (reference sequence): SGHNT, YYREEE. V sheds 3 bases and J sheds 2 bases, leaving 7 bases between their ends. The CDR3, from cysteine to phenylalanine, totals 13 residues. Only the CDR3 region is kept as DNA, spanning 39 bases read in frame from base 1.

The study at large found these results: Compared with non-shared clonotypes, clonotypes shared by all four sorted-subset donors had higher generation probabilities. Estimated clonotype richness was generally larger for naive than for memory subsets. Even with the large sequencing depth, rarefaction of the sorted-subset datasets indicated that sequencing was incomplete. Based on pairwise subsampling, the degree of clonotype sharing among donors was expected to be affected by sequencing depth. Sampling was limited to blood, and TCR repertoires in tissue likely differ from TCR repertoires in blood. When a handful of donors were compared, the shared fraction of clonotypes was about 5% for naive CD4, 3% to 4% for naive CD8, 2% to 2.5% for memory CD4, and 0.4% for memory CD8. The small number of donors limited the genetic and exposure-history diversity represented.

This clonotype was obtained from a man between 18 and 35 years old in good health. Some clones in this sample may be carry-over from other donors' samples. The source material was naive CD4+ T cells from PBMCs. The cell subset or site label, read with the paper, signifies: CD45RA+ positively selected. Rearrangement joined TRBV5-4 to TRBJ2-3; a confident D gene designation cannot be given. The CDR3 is CASSSDPTDTQYF. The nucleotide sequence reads TGTGCCAGCAGCTCGGACCCCACAGATACGCAGTATTTT.